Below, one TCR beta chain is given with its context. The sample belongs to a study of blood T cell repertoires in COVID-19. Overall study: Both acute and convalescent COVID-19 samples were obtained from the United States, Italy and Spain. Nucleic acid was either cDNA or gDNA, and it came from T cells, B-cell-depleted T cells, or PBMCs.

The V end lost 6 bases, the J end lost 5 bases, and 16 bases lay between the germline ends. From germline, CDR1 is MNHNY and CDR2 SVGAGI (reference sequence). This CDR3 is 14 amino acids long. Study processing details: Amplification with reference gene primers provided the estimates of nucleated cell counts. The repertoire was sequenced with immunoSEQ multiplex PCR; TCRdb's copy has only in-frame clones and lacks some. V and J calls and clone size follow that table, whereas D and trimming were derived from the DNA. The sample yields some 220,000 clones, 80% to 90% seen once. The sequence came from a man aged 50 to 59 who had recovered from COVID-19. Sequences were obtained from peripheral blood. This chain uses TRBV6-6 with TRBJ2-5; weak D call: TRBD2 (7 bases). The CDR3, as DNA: TGTGCCAGCAGATTCCAACAGGGAGGGGAGACCCAGTACTTC. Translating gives CASRFQQGGETQYF.